The 24 T cell receptor beta chains in this list originate from one sample, sequenced in a study of T cells in Graves' hyperthyroidism and ophthalmopathy. Regions amplified from RNA transcripts were the TCR beta CDR3 regions. HTBI primers were the set used in a first-round RT-PCR of the TCR CDR3. TCRdb reanalysed the multiplex PCR reads using MiXCR and keeps one entry per CDR3 protein. The sample yields roughly 500,000 distinct CDR3 sequences, 40% to 50% seen once. Sequencing was done on a sample of peripheral blood or thyroid tissue (not recorded which). Receptors were obtained from an adult woman with Graves' disease, either hyperthyroidism or ophthalmopathy (not recorded which).

This clonotype was seen only a few times. The chain employs TRBV7-9 and TRBJ1-2; 7 bases agree with TRBD1. CDR1 and CDR2 from the germline V gene are SEHNR and FQNEAQ (reference sequence). The CDR3 contains 14 residues. After removal of 1 base from V and 8 bases from J, the junction contained 7 bases not matched to a gene. CDR3 coding DNA: TGTGCCAGCAGCTTAGGTACAGGGGTAGGAGGCTACACCTTC. Its translation is CASSLGTGVGGYTF.

On this clonotype itself: Being one base from a much bigger clone, this may be a read error. The chain uses TRBV7-6 and TRBJ2-7, with 7 bases fitting TRBD1. Germline assignment: CDR1 SGHVS and CDR2 FNYEAQ. The CDR3 consists of 11 residues. The CDR3 loop is CASSLSGQDTF. The CDR3 nucleotides read TGTGCCAGCAGCTTGTCCGGACAGGATACATTC.

This clonotype was seen ten or more times. The V call is TRBV5-1, the J call TRBJ2-7, with 13 bases aligning to TRBD2. Per the germline V gene, CDR1 is SGHRS and CDR2 is YFSETQ. V gave up 3 bases and J gave up 5 bases; unmatched junction bases: 8. The CDR3 is 16 amino acids. For the CDR3, the DNA is TGCGCCAGCAGCTGGGGAGGACTAGCGGGAGTGGACGAGCAGTACTTC. Translation: CASSWGGLAGVDEQYF.

This clonotype has a single count. The germline gene is not matched at one end of the junction; a read error may be the cause. The chain has TRBV10-3 and TRBJ2-2; 11 nucleotides agree with TRBD1. CDR3 length: 15 amino acids. Germline values: CDR1 ENHRY, CDR2 SYGVKD. CDR3: CAIRGTGGNTGELSW. Written as DNA, the CDR3 is TGTGCCATCAGAGGGACAGGGGGGAACACCGGGGAGCTGTCTTGG.

The chain combines TRBV24-1 with TRBJ2-2; D is unresolved. This CDR3 spans 14 amino acids. The V gene's germline CDR1 is KGHDR and CDR2 SFDVKD. The ends were cut back, 6 bases at V and 1 base at J, with 8 bases in the middle. The CDR3 loop reads CATSRTGNTGELFF. CDR3 DNA: TGTGCCACCAGTAGGACCGGGAACACCGGGGAGCTGTTTTTT.

The chain links TRBV29-1 to TRBJ2-1, with a weak D call TRBD2 (7 bases). There are 11 residues in the CDR3. Trimming cost V 7 bases and J 9 bases, with 13 bases left between them. CDR1 and CDR2 from the germline V gene are SQVTM and ANQGSEA. The CDR3 nucleotides are TGCAGCGGGAGGGAGGGGGTTGAGCAGTTCTTC. Its translation: CSGREGVEQFF.

This clonotype was counted many times. CDR3 in DNA: TGTGCCAGTAGTATCCAAGGGGGAAAGAACACTGAAGCTTTCTTT. Amino acid sequence: CASSIQGGKNTEAFF. The gene calls are TRBV19 and TRBJ1-1, with a possible D match to TRBD1 (6 bases). The CDR3 spans 15 residues. Germline-derived CDR1 and CDR2 are LNHDA and SQIVND (reference sequence). V was cut by 3 bases and J by 1 base, with 12 bases left in between.

V is TRBV7-3 and J is TRBJ1-2; D unclear. Germline V CDR1 and CDR2: SGHTA, FQGTGA. The V end was cut by 1 base, the J end by 12 bases, with 9 bases between. The CDR3 is 11 residues long. The CDR3 here is CASSLIGGNTF. The CDR3 DNA is TGTGCCAGCAGCTTAATAGGTGGGAACACCTTC.

This clonotype was counted only a few times. A read error may be the cause here, since a much bigger clone is one base away. The V call is TRBV2, the J call TRBJ2-2; D gene uncertain. This CDR3 has 12 amino acids. Germline values: CDR1 SNHLY, CDR2 FYNNEI. V lost 7 bases to trimming and J lost 2 bases, with 5 bases between them. The chain's CDR3 is CASTFNTGELFF. CDR3 sequence (DNA): TGTGCCAGCACCTTTAACACCGGGGAGCTGTTTTTT. Filled out from reference TRBV2 and TRBJ2-2, the complete variable domain reads EPEVTQTPSHQVTQMGQEVILRCVPISNHLYFYWYRQILGQKVEFLVSFYNNEISEKSEIFDDQFSVERPDGSNFTLKIRSTKLEDSAMYFCASTFNTGELFFGEGSRLTVL.

The chain recombines TRBV6-5 with TRBJ1-4; the D gene is possibly TRBD1 (5 bases). Germline-derived CDR1 and CDR2 are MNHEY and SVGAGI. The V end lost 6 bases, the J end lost 5 bases, and 16 bases lay between the germline ends. The CDR3 runs 15 residues. The chain's CDR3 is CASRTTGTVNEKLFF. CDR3 DNA: TGTGCCAGCAGAACCACCGGGACGGTAAATGAAAAACTGTTTTTT.

The V call is TRBV10-3, the J call TRBJ2-5; D possibly corresponds to TRBD2 (6 bases). V was shortened by 5 bases and J by 3 bases, with 13 bases between the two germline ends. From germline, CDR1 is ENHRY and CDR2 SYGVKD. The CDR3 covers 14 residues. CDR3 DNA sequence: TGTGCCATCAGTTCCGGGAGTAGGGAAGAGACCCAGTACTTC. This codes for CAISSGSREETQYF.

This clonotype came up many times. The J gene is TRBJ2-5, the V gene TRBV20-1, with 7 nucleotides matching TRBD2. J lost 5 bases, V lost 3 bases, and 6 bases had no gene match. The CDR3 has 13 amino acids. Per germline, CDR1 DFQATT and CDR2 SNEGSKA (reference sequence). The CDR3 nucleotides are TGCAGTGCTAGGGAGACTAGCTCGGAGACCCAGTACTTC. It yields the protein CSARETSSETQYF.

This chain joins TRBV19 and TRBJ1-5; possible D gene TRBD1, 5 bases. Per germline, CDR1 LNHDA and CDR2 SQIVND (reference sequence). This CDR3 is 13 amino acids long. Trimming removed 5 bases at V and 7 bases at J, with 12 bases between. CDR3 loop: CASSGAVSQPQHF. The CDR3 nucleotides read TGTGCCAGTAGTGGGGCAGTCAGCCAGCCCCAGCATTTT.

About this clonotype itself: Given a much more abundant clone one base away, this may be a read error. V is TRBV15 and J is TRBJ2-7; 11 nucleotides align to TRBD2. Germline lookup yields CDR1 LNHNV and CDR2 YYDKDF (reference sequence). With V trimmed by 1 base and J by 8 bases, 7 bases remained unmatched. The CDR3 extends over 15 amino acids. CDR3 residues: CATSRALAGVRKQYF. The CDR3 DNA reads TGTGCCACCAGCAGAGCACTAGCGGGAGTACGCAAGCAGTACTTC.

This clonotype occurred many times. V is TRBV19 and J is TRBJ1-1; D uncertain. There are 11 residues in the CDR3. V lost 7 bases to trimming and J lost 6 bases, with 9 bases between them. Germline-derived CDR1 and CDR2 are LNHDA and SQIVND (reference sequence). The chain's CDR3 is CASTRGPEAFF. CDR3 nucleotide sequence: TGTGCCAGTACCCGGGGTCCTGAAGCTTTCTTT.

This clonotype came up once. CDR3 loop: CASRADRGGRSYGYTF. CDR3 bases: TGTGCCAGCAGAGCAGACAGGGGGGGACGAAGCTATGGCTACACCTTC. V gene TRBV2 combines with J gene TRBJ1-2, with TRBD1 matching over 9 bases. This CDR3 is 16 amino acids long. Germline assignment: CDR1 SNHLY and CDR2 FYNNEI. The ends lost 6 bases at V and 4 bases at J; junction bases unmatched: 12.

This clonotype was found a few times. The rearrangement joins TRBV2 to TRBJ1-5; D remains unclear. Trimming pared 8 bases from V and 6 bases from J, leaving 11 bases between. The germline gives CDR1 SNHLY, CDR2 FYNNEI. There are 12 residues in the CDR3. Here the CDR3 DNA reads TGTGCCAGCTTAACTGAAGGTCAGCCCCAGCATTTT. The encoded protein is CASLTEGQPQHF. The whole variable domain, remainder taken from reference TRBV2 and TRBJ1-5, is EPEVTQTPSHQVTQMGQEVILRCVPISNHLYFYWYRQILGQKVEFLVSFYNNEISEKSEIFDDQFSVERPDGSNFTLKIRSTKLEDSAMYFCASLTEGQPQHFGDGTRLSIL.

The V and J genes are TRBV2 and TRBJ2-5; D tentatively fits TRBD1 or TRBD2 (6 bases each). The CDR3 runs to 15 residues. Trimming left V 0 bases short and J 9 bases short, with 17 bases between. In germline, CDR1 is SNHLY, CDR2 FYNNEI. The DNA of the CDR3 is TGTGCCAGCAGTGAAGCGCGGGCAGGCCGGGGGCCCCAGTACTTC. Protein product: CASSEARAGRGPQYF.

This clonotype has ten or more counts. The rearrangement links TRBV3-1 to TRBJ1-1; D call uncertain. The CDR3 spans 13 residues. V lost 4 bases, J lost 8 bases, and 14 bases lay in between. Germline CDR1 LGHDT, CDR2 YNNKEL (reference sequence). The CDR3 sequence: CASSRDRRAEAFF. Written as DNA, the CDR3 is TGTGCCAGCAGCCGTGACCGGAGGGCCGAAGCTTTCTTT.

This clonotype was detected many times. This chain connects TRBV24-1 to TRBJ2-2; D is undetermined. The V gene's germline CDR1 is KGHDR and CDR2 SFDVKD. The CDR3 loop spans 13 amino acids. The ends were cut back, 1 base at V and 4 bases at J, with 3 bases in the middle. As DNA, the CDR3 is TGTGCCACCAGTGATTTCGTCACCGGGGAGCTGTTTTTT. Protein: CATSDFVTGELFF.

This clonotype was recorded at least ten times. The gene calls are TRBV9 and TRBJ2-5; D ambiguous. This CDR3 contains 14 residues. Germline V gives CDR1 SGDLS, CDR2 YYNGEE. Trimming left V 2 bases short and J 2 bases short, with 10 bases between. CDR3 sequence: CASSVPDTQETQYF. The DNA of the CDR3 is TGTGCCAGCAGCGTCCCCGACACGCAAGAGACCCAGTACTTC.

This clonotype was recorded only once. V is TRBV29-1 and J is TRBJ1-4; D is uncertain. V lost 8 bases and J 5 bases, leaving 12 bases between the germline ends. Germline-derived CDR1 and CDR2 are SQVTM and ANQGSEA. The CDR3 loop spans 12 amino acids. The CDR3, as DNA: TGCAGCTTTGGACGGAGGAATGAAAAACTGTTTTTT. Its protein is CSFGRRNEKLFF.

To note about this clonotype: Without the conserved terminal phenylalanine or tryptophan, this CDR3 likely stems from a read error. No DNA is shown, since the ends of the CDR3 on it are uncertain; the CDR3 is the one TCRdb lists. V is TRBV29-1 and J is TRBJ1-2. With termini counted, the CDR3 has 8 amino acids. Germline assignment: CDR1 SQVTM and CDR2 ANQGSEA. The CDR3 here is CSVEDLPS.

As concerns this clonotype: One base away lies a much larger clone, so this may be a sequencing read error. Because it lacks the conserved phenylalanine or tryptophan at the end, this CDR3 is likely a read error. The J gene is TRBJ2-5, the V gene TRBV5-1, with D perhaps being TRBD1 or TRBD2 (5 bases each). Germline V gene data show CDR1 as SGHRS and CDR2 as YFSETQ. The CDR3 sequence is 14 residues long. The ends were cut back, 4 bases at V and 0 bases at J, with 10 bases in the middle. The CDR3 nucleotides are TGCGCCAGCAGCGGGGGATCGTACCAAGAGACCCAGTACCTC. This codes for CASSGGSYQETQYL.